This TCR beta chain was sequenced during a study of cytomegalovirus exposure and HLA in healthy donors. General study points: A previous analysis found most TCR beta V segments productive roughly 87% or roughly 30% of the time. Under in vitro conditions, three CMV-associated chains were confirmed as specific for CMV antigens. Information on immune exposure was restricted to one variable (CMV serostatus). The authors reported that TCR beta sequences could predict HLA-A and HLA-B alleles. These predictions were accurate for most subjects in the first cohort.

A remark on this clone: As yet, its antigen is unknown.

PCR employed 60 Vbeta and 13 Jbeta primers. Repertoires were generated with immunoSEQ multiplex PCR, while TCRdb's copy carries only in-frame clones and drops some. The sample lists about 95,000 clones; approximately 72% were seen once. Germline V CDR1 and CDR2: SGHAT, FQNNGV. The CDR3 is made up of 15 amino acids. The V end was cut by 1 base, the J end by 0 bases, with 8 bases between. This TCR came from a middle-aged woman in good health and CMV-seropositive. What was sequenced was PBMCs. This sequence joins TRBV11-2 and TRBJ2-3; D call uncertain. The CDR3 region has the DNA TGTGCCAGCAGCTTAGTGGCGGCTAGCACAGATACGCAGTATTTT. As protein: CASSLVAASTDTQYF.